This T cell receptor (beta chain) emerged from a study of a mutant IDH1 vaccine in newly diagnosed glioma (TCRdb year 2021). For the wider study: Patients were given eight vaccinations, in weeks 1, 3, 5, 7, 11, 15, 19 and 23, which matched visits V03 through V10. Vaccination began 4-6 weeks after radiotherapy alone, or alongside temozolomide cycles in the chemotherapy-containing groups. Of the approximately 30 treated patients, roughly 60% were male and around 38% were female, and a mean age of approximately 40 years was recorded. Prior to enrollment, standard therapy consisting of radiotherapy alone, temozolomide alone, or radiochemotherapy with temozolomide had been administered to patients, with the combination being received by most patients. Peripheral blood was collected at six visits: V03 (baseline), V05, V07, V10, V12 and V13. Longitudinal TCRB deep sequencing was done for 25 treated patients, wherever samples were available for exploratory analyses. What the research found in general, with its limitations: PBMC samples for TCRB deep sequencing were selected based on availability. Across multiple MHC alleles, vaccine-induced immune responses were seen in approximately 93% of patients. Pseudoprogression appeared unrelated to alterations in the top peripheral T cell clonotypes detected by TCRB sequencing. According to the authors, sample limitations meant that analyses of patient blood samples could not be reproduced.

The label giving this sample's time point can be read as: week 23, last vaccination. Every vaccine dose consisted of 300 ug of a 20-mer mutant IDH1 peptide in Montanide, administered subcutaneously together with topical imiquimod. Donors had newly diagnosed WHO grade 3 or 4 IDH1-mutant astrocytomas with loss of nuclear ATRX. The samples were drawn from NOA16, a multicentre, single-arm, open-label phase I trial in Germany that tested a mutant IDH1 peptide vaccine in humans for the first time. Genomic DNA for TCRB sequencing was extracted from EDTA blood using the DNeasy Blood and Tissue Kit. Libraries were made using the immunoSEQ multiplex PCR assay. Rearranged TCR beta chain sequences were amplified with the hsTCRB Kit following the manufacturer's protocol. An Illumina MiSeq was used to sequence the TCRB libraries. In the original analysis: The proprietary platform of the kit vendor was used for demultiplexing, trimming and gene mapping. This is the immuneACCESS table as TCRdb keeps it, with only in-frame sequences that have V and J called. A part of the clones is gone; compared with another copy, unresolved V genes explain less than half, and the rest is unexplained. V, J and clone size were drawn from that table, and D and trimming were deduced from the DNA. The sample table records around 85,000 clones; roughly 85% of these occur just once. 2% to 2.5% of the sample rests with the top ten.

Concerning this clone: Its antigen remains unidentified. Base-call qualities are not available, and no considerably larger clone is one nucleotide away.

V was cut back by 6 bases and J by 5 bases, leaving a gap of 10 bases between them. CDR1 and CDR2, looked up from the germline V gene, are SQVTM and ANQGSEA. From the cysteine through the phenylalanine, the CDR3 covers 11 amino acids. Of all the DNA, just the CDR3 is kept, 33 bases in frame from base 1. Sequenced material: PBMCs, taken from a glioma patient whose treatment included an IDH1 peptide vaccine. This TCR derives from a man in his thirties or forties with glioma. Some clones in this sample may be carry-over from other donors' samples. The chain couples TRBV29-1 to TRBJ1-2; TRBD1 is a possible D gene, resting on 5 matching bases. The CDR3 has the sequence CSVRGRYGYTF. The DNA sequence is as follows: TGCAGCGTGCGGGGCCGGTATGGCTACACCTTC.